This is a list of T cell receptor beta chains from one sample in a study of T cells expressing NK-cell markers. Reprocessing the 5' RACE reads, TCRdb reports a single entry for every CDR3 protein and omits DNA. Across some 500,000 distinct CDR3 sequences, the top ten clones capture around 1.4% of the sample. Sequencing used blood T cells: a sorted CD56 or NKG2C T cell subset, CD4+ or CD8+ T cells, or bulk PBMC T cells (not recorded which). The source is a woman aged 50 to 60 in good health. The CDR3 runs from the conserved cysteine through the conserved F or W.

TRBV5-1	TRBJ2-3	CASSLAGDTQYF
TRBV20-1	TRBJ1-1	CSAKAARGLNTEAFF
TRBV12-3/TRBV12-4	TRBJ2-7	CASSFRPSDEQYF
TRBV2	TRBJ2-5	CASMETWETQYF
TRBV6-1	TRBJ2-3	CASSPLSLSTDTQYF
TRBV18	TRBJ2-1	CASSPRPDSGKIDEQFF
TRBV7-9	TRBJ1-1	CASRSAGTGGLSPEAFF
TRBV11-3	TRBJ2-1	CASSLSGRGQFF
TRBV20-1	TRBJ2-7	CSGKEGFSYEQYF
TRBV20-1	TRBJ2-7	CSARDVHQWGTPSSYEQYF
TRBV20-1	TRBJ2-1	CSASRTSGRREQFF
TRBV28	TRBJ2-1	CASSPIGASYNEQFF
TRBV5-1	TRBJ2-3	CASSLAGMTDTQYF
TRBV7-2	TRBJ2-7	CASSPQVGAYEQYF
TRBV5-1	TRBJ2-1	CASSLNPGPLPNEQFF
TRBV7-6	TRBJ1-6	CASSTGQGARGSSPLHF
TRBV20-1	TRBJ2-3	CSARAGTNTDTQYF
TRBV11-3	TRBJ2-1	CASSFYGRESGKQFF
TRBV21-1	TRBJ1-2	CASSTGVGGYTF
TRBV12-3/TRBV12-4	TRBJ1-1	CASSAGRLTEAFF
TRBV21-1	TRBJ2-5	CASSKFRRRETQYF
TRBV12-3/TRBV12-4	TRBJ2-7	CASSSPGVLGAQRYEQYF
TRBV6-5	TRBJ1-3	CASSPGLGNTIYF
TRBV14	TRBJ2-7	CASSPGPGTVVWEQYF
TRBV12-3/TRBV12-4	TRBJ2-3	CASSRKGRTDTQYF
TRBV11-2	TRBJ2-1	CASSFRSRTSGRGEQFF
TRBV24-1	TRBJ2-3	CATSDRTGELTDTQYF
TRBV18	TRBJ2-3	CASSKGGSTDTQYF
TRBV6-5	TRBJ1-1	CASSARALNTEAFF